This T cell receptor (beta chain) derives from a study of shared clonotypes between healthy human individuals. A note on this clone: As yet, its antigen is unknown.

The CDR3 runs 14 residues. V gave up 3 bases and J gave up 2 bases, with 9 bases separating them. Germline V gene lookup returns CDR1 MNHEY and CDR2 SMNVEV (reference sequence). Authors' data handling: Junction-only sequences without quality scores were provided by ImmunoSEQ, so filtering was different. The data were produced by immunoSEQ multiplex PCR, yet TCRdb's version contains in-frame clones alone and is incomplete. The V and J calls and clone size are taken from that table; D and trimming were inferred from the DNA. The profile covers some 240,000 clones, with 50% to 75% appearing a single time and 11% taken by the ten largest. Study-level results: The study's rarefaction showed incomplete sorted-subset sequencing despite large depth.

Donation came from healthy HIV-negative adults that had no recent acute infections or vaccinations. This rearrangement joins TRBV27 to TRBJ2-3, with D perhaps TRBD1 (5 bases). This sequence was found in a man in his thirties or forties in good health. The sequencing input was memory CD4+ T cells sorted from blood. Stated subset: CD45RA-negative fraction. The chain's CDR3 is CASSFKDNTDTQYF. The CDR3 nucleotides are TGTGCCAGCAGTTTCAAGGACAACACAGATACGCAGTATTTT.